Listed here are 21 T cell receptor beta chains from one sample, sequenced in a study of T cell repertoires in cytomegalovirus infection. TCRdb reprocessed the reads via MiXCR and lists one record per CDR3 protein. This table has fewer than 250,000 distinct CDR3 sequences, over 9% appearing once. The sample was PBMCs. The receptors were gathered from a human donor in good health (CMV status not recorded). Some clones in this sample may be carry-over from other donors' samples.

This sequence joins TRBV28 and TRBJ2-5; 9 bases align to TRBD2. The CDR3 is 17 residues long. Germline CDR1 reads MDHEN; CDR2 reads SYDVKM. After removal of 2 bases from V and 4 bases from J, the junction contained 11 bases not matched to a gene. Here the CDR3 reads CASSLTLYSGGLETQYF. In nucleotides, the CDR3 is TGTGCCAGCAGTTTAACACTTTATAGCGGGGGTTTAGAGACCCAGTACTTC.

This clonotype was counted at least ten times. The chain recombines TRBV19 with TRBJ2-1; 13 bases align to TRBD2. The CDR3 is made up of 15 amino acids. Per the germline V gene, CDR1 is LNHDA and CDR2 is SQIVND (reference sequence). J gave up 6 bases and V 5 bases, and 4 bases lay outside the gene matches. The CDR3 DNA follows: TGTGCCAGTAGTTCTGGGACTAGCGGGACCAATGAGCAGTTCTTC. It yields the protein CASSSGTSGTNEQFF.

This clonotype has ten or more counts. The gene calls are TRBV7-9 and TRBJ2-2; D may be TRBD2 (6 bases). CDR3 size: 14 residues. Trimming shortened V by 4 bases and J by 1 base, and 7 bases separated the two germline ends. Germline values: CDR1 SEHNR, CDR2 FQNEAQ (reference sequence). The CDR3 DNA follows: TGTGCCAGCAGCTGGCGGGAGAACACCGGGGAGCTGTTTTTT. This codes for CASSWRENTGELFF.

The J gene is TRBJ2-2, the V gene TRBV7-2; 8 bases map to TRBD2. Germline lookup yields CDR1 SGHTA and CDR2 FQGNSA. J lost 5 bases, V lost 2 bases, and 4 bases had no gene match. The CDR3 extends over 15 amino acids. The CDR3 DNA follows: TGTGCCAGCAGCTTAACTAGCGGTTTAACCGGGGAGCTGTTTTTT. It encodes CASSLTSGLTGELFF.

In its sample, this clonotype was seen many times. The chain uses TRBV7-9 and TRBJ2-1; D might be TRBD2 (6 bases). Germline values: CDR1 SEHNR, CDR2 FQNEAQ (reference sequence). The CDR3 covers 15 residues. V lost 1 base, J lost 5 bases, and 12 bases lay in between. The CDR3 loop is CASSLGGTANNEQFF. CDR3 DNA: TGTGCCAGCAGCTTAGGTGGGACTGCCAACAATGAGCAGTTCTTC.

This clonotype has ten or more counts. V gene TRBV28 combines with J gene TRBJ2-2; perhaps TRBD2 as D (6 bases). The CDR3 sequence is 14 residues long. The V and J ends lost 8 bases and 6 bases respectively, with 16 bases between them. Germline V gives CDR1 MDHEN, CDR2 SYDVKM. Here the CDR3 reads CASGLEGGAGELFF. CDR3 in DNA: TGTGCCAGCGGGTTAGAGGGAGGAGCCGGGGAGCTGTTTTTT.

The V call is TRBV5-4, the J call TRBJ2-1; TRBD2 agrees at 9 bases. The CDR3 has 17 amino acids. Germline V gives CDR1 SGHNT, CDR2 YYREEE (reference sequence). The V gene end was trimmed by 6 bases and the J gene end by 1 base; junction bases not matched to a gene: 11. The DNA for the CDR3 is TGTGCCAGCATCCCGGGACTAGCTATCTCATCCTACAATGAGCAGTTCTTC. It codes for CASIPGLAISSYNEQFF.

The table lists this clonotype with many counts. The chain recombines TRBV7-2 with TRBJ2-1; D unclear. The CDR3 runs 12 residues. V was pared by 3 bases and J by 4 bases, with 4 bases between. Germline CDR1 reads SGHTA; CDR2 reads FQGNSA. This chain's CDR3 is CASSFDYNEQFF. For the CDR3, the DNA is TGTGCCAGCAGCTTTGATTACAATGAGCAGTTCTTC.

This clonotype has only a few counts. V and J are TRBV12-5 and TRBJ2-1; D is ambiguous. The CDR3 sequence is 16 residues long. Germline V gene data show CDR1 as LGHNT and CDR2 as FRNRAP. Trimming removed 1 base at V and 8 bases at J, with 18 bases between. The CDR3 reads CASGLGRLAYGDEQFF. Written as DNA, the CDR3 is TGTGCTAGTGGTTTGGGGCGACTTGCTTATGGCGATGAGCAGTTCTTC.

Details on this clonotype: At one boundary the junction diverges from the germline segment, which might be a read error. The chain has TRBV6-5 and TRBJ2-1; TRBD2 matches at 9 bases. The CDR3 loop spans 13 amino acids. From germline, CDR1 is MNHEY and CDR2 SVGAGI. The CDR3 is CATQVAGVNDQFF. In DNA, the CDR3 is TGTGCCACCCAGGTAGCGGGAGTGAATGATCAGTTCTTC.

This clonotype was detected only a few times. This sequence joins TRBV6-6 and TRBJ2-7; 7 bases agree with TRBD2. Germline V CDR1 and CDR2: MNHNY, SVGAGI (reference sequence). Losses at the gene ends were 2 bases for V and 7 bases for J; bases not matched to a gene: 8. This CDR3 has 14 amino acids. CDR3 in DNA: TGTGCCAGCAGTTACGCGGGAGAGGGGCGAGAGCAGTACTTC. As protein: CASSYAGEGREQYF.

This clonotype was counted at least ten times. The genes are TRBV7-2 and TRBJ2-7, with D perhaps matching TRBD2 (5 bases). The CDR3 is made up of 14 amino acids. Germline CDR1 and CDR2: SGHTA and FQGNSA. Trimming cost V 3 bases and J 3 bases, with 12 bases left between them. CDR3 sequence reads: CASSLGDLDYEQYF. CDR3 coding DNA: TGTGCCAGCAGCTTGGGAGACCTAGACTACGAGCAGTACTTC.

The V call is TRBV20-1, the J call TRBJ2-3; TRBD1 matches 9 bases. V was clipped by 0 bases and J by 4 bases; unmatched bases: 8. The CDR3 length is 16 residues. In germline, CDR1 is DFQATT, CDR2 SNEGSKA (reference sequence). The CDR3 nucleotides are TGCAGTGCTAGAGATCAAGGGACAGGGTGGTCAGATACGCAGTATTTT. It yields the protein CSARDQGTGWSDTQYF.

This clonotype has a handful of counts. V is TRBV6-5 and J is TRBJ2-5, with 7 bases lining up with TRBD1. Germline CDR1 MNHEY, CDR2 SVGAGI. Germline trimming cut 4 bases from V and 4 bases from J; bases unmatched to any gene: 6. This CDR3 spans 14 amino acids. This CDR3 reads CASSSRRQGETQYF. The CDR3 DNA follows: TGTGCCAGCAGTTCCCGAAGACAGGGAGAGACCCAGTACTTC.

This clonotype appeared many times. The chain links TRBV7-2 to TRBJ1-3, with D perhaps TRBD1 (5 bases). The CDR3 extends over 16 amino acids. Trimming left V 1 base short and J 0 bases short, with 10 bases between. Germline CDR1 SGHTA, CDR2 FQGNSA. The CDR3 sequence: CASSLVPGPSGNTIYF. The CDR3 DNA is TGTGCCAGCAGCTTAGTTCCGGGGCCCTCTGGAAACACCATATATTTT.

The sample holds a few counts of this clonotype. The gene calls are TRBV5-1 and TRBJ2-5; D is unclear. The CDR3 is 15 amino acids. The germline V gene has CDR1 SGHRS and CDR2 YFSETQ. V was trimmed by 0 bases and J by 2 bases, leaving 11 bases between them. This CDR3 reads CASSLDGLTQETQYF. The CDR3 bases are TGCGCCAGCAGCTTGGATGGGTTGACTCAAGAGACCCAGTACTTC.

The chain links TRBV7-2 to TRBJ1-2; tentative D call: TRBD1 (5 bases). The CDR3 totals 13 residues. The germline gives CDR1 SGHTA, CDR2 FQGNSA. Trimming left V 1 base short and J 6 bases short, with 9 bases between. CDR3 residues: CASSLDRSDGYTF. The CDR3 DNA reads as TGTGCCAGCAGCTTAGACAGGTCGGATGGCTACACCTTC.

The V and J genes are TRBV4-3 and TRBJ2-2; 9 nucleotides agree with TRBD1. With V trimmed by 5 bases and J by 6 bases, 7 bases remained unmatched. Per germline, CDR1 LGHNA and CDR2 YSLEER. CDR3 size: 15 residues. The CDR3 DNA is TGCGCCAGCAGCGGGACAGGGTCGGTGTCCGGGGAGCTGTTTTTT. It specifies CASSGTGSVSGELFF.

This clonotype appeared many times. The CDR3 here is CASSRTSGETDTQYF. The CDR3 DNA follows: TGTGCCAGCAGCCGGACTAGCGGGGAAACAGATACGCAGTATTTT. The rearrangement links TRBV7-2 to TRBJ2-3; 12 nucleotides agree with TRBD2. This CDR3 is built from 15 residues. J lost 3 bases, V lost 5 bases, and 3 bases had no gene match. Germline CDR1 and CDR2: SGHTA and FQGNSA.

This clonotype has a count of ten or more. The rearrangement uses TRBV7-3 and TRBJ2-7, with D unclear. Germline V gives CDR1 SGHTA, CDR2 FQGTGA. The CDR3 covers 14 residues. V lost 2 bases, J lost 2 bases, and 10 bases lay in between. CDR3 in DNA: TGTGCCAGCAGCTTAGATCTAAACACCTACGAGCAGTACTTC. As protein: CASSLDLNTYEQYF.

This clonotype was detected a few times. This chain links TRBV19 with TRBJ2-3; perhaps D is TRBD1 or TRBD2 (5 bases each). This CDR3 region has 13 residues. Germline V CDR1 and CDR2: LNHDA, SQIVND (reference sequence). V was shortened by 5 bases and J by 5 bases, with 11 bases between the two germline ends. DNA for the CDR3: TGTGCCAGTAGTCCAGAGGGGAAAGATACGCAGTATTTT. Its translation: CASSPEGKDTQYF.